What follows is one TCR beta chain and its context. Germline V CDR1 and CDR2: SNHLY, FYNNEI. CDR3 size: 14 residues. The V and J ends lost 7 bases and 1 base respectively, with 13 bases between them. This sample was included in a study of T cell responses to AZD1222 COVID-19 vaccine. Data came from immunoSEQ multiplex PCR; TCRdb stores just in-frame clones and leaves some out. Of 150,000 or so clones listed, approximately 88% are singletons. The chain has TRBV2 and TRBJ1-1, with a possible D match to TRBD1 (5 bases). This clonotype originated in an adult in good health. Sequencing was performed on peripheral blood, taken on day 0 of AZD1222 vaccination. The CDR3 here is CASTPYGGNTEAFF. CDR3 coding DNA: TGTGCCAGCACTCCGTATGGGGGGAACACTGAAGCTTTCTTT.